Detailed here is one TCR beta chain. Its antigen is as yet unknown. There are 11 residues in the CDR3. V lost 5 bases to trimming and J lost 8 bases, with 9 bases between them. Germline V gene data show CDR1 as MGHDK and CDR2 as SYGVNS. These data come from a study of blood T cells in healthy people across ages. Whole-study results and caveats: The diversity estimates, figures obtained from one million T cells, were considered underestimates.

Through a sample-barcoded 5' primer and a J-beta primer mix, a second PCR was run for roughly 6 to 12 cycles. Samples each returned at least 3 million CDR3-containing paired-end reads. TCRdb redid the calling of the 5' RACE reads with MiXCR, one entry per CDR3 protein. The table includes some 900,000 distinct CDR3 sequences, 48% detected once. This receptor was taken from a man aged 30 to 39 in good health. Sequenced: blood. The chain recombines TRBV25-1 with TRBJ1-2; D not resolved. For the CDR3, the DNA is TGTGCCAGCAGTTCTGGGAGGGGCTACACCTTC. Translation: CASSSGRGYTF.